This TCR beta chain was identified in a study of blood T cell repertoires in COVID-19. Study background: Samples of COVID-19 (acute and convalescent) were obtained from the United States, Italy and Spain. PBMCs, B-cell-depleted T cells, or T cells provided the cDNA or gDNA that made up the material.

The V gene's germline CDR1 is SQVTM and CDR2 ANQGSEA. With 4 bases removed from V and 4 bases from J, the gap between germline ends came to 8 bases. The CDR3 is 11 residues long. The authors' processing: Amplifying reference gene primers gave estimates of nucleated cell counts. Repertoires were generated with immunoSEQ multiplex PCR, while TCRdb's copy carries only in-frame clones and drops some. V, J and clone size are taken as reported in that table, and D and trimming were inferred from the DNA itself. The profile shows some 320,000 clones, roughly 85% of them singletons. This clonotype was obtained from a human donor in a cohort sampled during active COVID-19. The specimen sequenced was peripheral blood. This rearrangement joins TRBV29-1 to TRBJ2-7; D is unresolved. The CDR3 sequence: CSVGFGYEQYF. The CDR3 region has the DNA TGCAGCGTTGGATTCGGTTACGAGCAGTACTTC.